Shown below are 25 T cell receptor beta chains from a single sample sequenced in a study of blood T cell repertoires in COVID-19. TCRdb's copy holds only in-frame clones and misses some; the assay was immunoSEQ multiplex PCR. In the table there are more than 45,000 clones, about nine tenths of which are singletons. The specimen was peripheral blood. These receptor sequences come from a man between 60 and 75 years old with acute or convalescent COVID-19.

The chain carries TRBV11-2 and TRBJ2-3; D gene ambiguous. The CDR3 is 13 residues long. Per the germline V gene, CDR1 is SGHAT and CDR2 is FQNNGV. V was shortened by 1 base and J by 4 bases, with 6 bases between the two germline ends. The CDR3 here is CASSLVKPDTQYF. In DNA form, the CDR3 reads TGTGCCAGCAGCTTAGTCAAGCCAGATACGCAGTATTTT.

This clone was seen only a few times. The sample carries other DNA sequences with the same CDR3. The V call is TRBV6-2 or TRBV6-3, the J call TRBJ2-1; TRBD1 aligns across 9 bases. The CDR3 contains 16 residues. V lost 2 bases, J lost 2 bases, and 4 bases stayed unmatched. Germline CDR1 MNHEY, CDR2 SVGEGT. Here the CDR3 reads CASSYGGQGPYNEQFF. The CDR3 DNA is TGTGCCAGCAGTTACGGGGGACAGGGACCCTACAATGAGCAGTTCTTC.

A single count supports this clone. This sequence joins TRBV28 and TRBJ1-4; 7 positions match TRBD1. V lost 8 bases and J lost 2; bases outside the gene matches: 14. The germline V gene encodes CDR1 MDHEN and CDR2 SYDVKM. CDR3 length: 17 amino acids. The CDR3 is CASLSGRQGRTNEKLFF. CDR3 nucleotides: TGTGCCAGCCTGAGTGGGAGACAGGGTCGGACTAATGAAAAACTGTTTTTT.

This clone has only one observation. This rearrangement joins TRBV19 to TRBJ1-1, with 9 bases aligning to TRBD1. Unmatched junction bases numbered 9, after V lost 7 bases and J lost 6 bases. Germline assignment: CDR1 LNHDA and CDR2 SQIVND (reference sequence). This CDR3 has 14 amino acids. The CDR3 DNA follows: TGTGCCAGTAACAGTAGGGACAGGGTCGCTGAAGCTTTCTTT. It encodes CASNSRDRVAEAFF.

The V call is TRBV28, the J call TRBJ2-7; D is possibly TRBD1 (7 bases). This CDR3 has 15 amino acids. Germline loops: CDR1 MDHEN, CDR2 SYDVKM. Trimming removed 0 bases at V and 5 bases at J, with 14 bases between. CDR3 loop: CASSLWAGGYHEQYF. DNA for the CDR3: TGTGCCAGCAGTTTATGGGCAGGGGGGTATCACGAGCAGTACTTC.

The chain recombines TRBV30 with TRBJ1-1, with 8 bases that match TRBD1. After removal of 2 bases from V and 3 bases from J, the junction contained 2 bases not matched to a gene. Germline-derived CDR1 and CDR2 are GTSNPN and SVGIG (reference sequence). The CDR3 consists of 13 residues. CDR3 region: CAWSPDRDTEAFF. The CDR3 region has the DNA TGTGCCTGGAGTCCGGACAGGGACACTGAAGCTTTCTTT. The whole variable domain, filled in from reference TRBV30 and TRBJ1-1, reads SQTIHQWPATLVQPVGSPLSLECTVEGTSNPNLYWYRQAAGRGLQLLFYSVGIGQISSEVPQNLSASRPQDRQFILSSKKLLLSDSGFYLCAWSPDRDTEAFFGQGTRLTVV.

The genes are TRBV29-1 and TRBJ1-1; no reliable D call. V gave up 8 bases and J gave up 1 base, with 11 bases separating them. CDR3 length equals 12 residues. Per the germline V gene, CDR1 is SQVTM and CDR2 is ANQGSEA. The CDR3 sequence is CSSGLPNTEAFF. The CDR3 bases are TGCAGCTCCGGACTGCCGAACACTGAAGCTTTCTTT.

The rearrangement links TRBV5-1 to TRBJ1-1; no definite D call. Deletions cut 0 bases from V and 8 bases from J, with 5 bases between. The germline gives CDR1 SGHRS, CDR2 YFSETQ. The CDR3 has 11 amino acids. The CDR3 coding sequence is TGCGCCAGCAGCTTGGGTGTAGAAGCTTTCTTT. Protein product: CASSLGVEAFF. Full variable domain (rest looked up from reference TRBV5-1 and TRBJ1-1): KAGVTQTPRYLIKTRGQQVTLSCSPISGHRSVSWYQQTPGQGLQFLFEYFSETQRNKGNFPGRFSGRQFSNSRSEMNVSTLELGDSALYLCASSLGVEAFFGQGTRLTVV.

The CDR3 DNA follows: TGTGCCTGGAGTCCCGTGGCCATCAATCAGCCCCAGCATTTT. Translation: CAWSPVAINQPQHF. This chain links TRBV30 with TRBJ1-5; unclear D gene. Germline loops: CDR1 GTSNPN, CDR2 SVGIG (reference sequence). V was trimmed by 2 bases and J by 3 bases, leaving 11 bases between them. This CDR3 is built from 14 residues.

The chain combines TRBV7-9 with TRBJ2-7; the match to TRBD2 covers 7 bases. There are 14 residues in the CDR3. Trimming cost V 1 base and J 5 bases; bases outside gene matches: 5. Per germline, CDR1 SEHNR and CDR2 FQNEAQ (reference sequence). CDR3 nucleotide sequence: TGTGCCAGCAGCTTAGATCTAGCGGCGAACGAGCAGTACTTC. It encodes CASSLDLAANEQYF.

The rearrangement uses TRBV9 and TRBJ2-5; 7 nucleotides agree with TRBD2. Germline CDR1 is SGDLS and CDR2 is YYNGEE. This CDR3 region has 15 residues. V was clipped by 0 bases and J by 4 bases; unmatched bases: 6. CDR3 coding DNA: TGTGCCAGCAGCGTAGCTGCTAGCGGAAGAGAGACCCAGTACTTC. It encodes CASSVAASGRETQYF.

This sequence joins TRBV5-1 and TRBJ1-6, with 11 nucleotides matching TRBD1. The CDR3 sequence is 16 residues long. Germline CDR1 reads SGHRS; CDR2 reads YFSETQ. The V and J ends lost 3 bases and 8 bases, in that order; junction bases with no gene match: 7. The CDR3, as DNA: TGCGCCAGCAGCTCAACCGGGACAGGGGGGCATTCACCCCTCCACTTT. Protein: CASSSTGTGGHSPLHF.

This clone occurred once. V gene TRBV6-2 or TRBV6-3 combines with J gene TRBJ1-1; D perhaps matches TRBD1 (5 bases). Trimming left V 6 bases short and J 4 bases short, with 21 bases between. This CDR3 is built from 16 residues. Germline V gene lookup returns CDR1 MNHEY and CDR2 SVGEGT. This chain's CDR3 is CASSPIDRWGRTEAFF. The CDR3 region has the DNA TGTGCCAGCAGCCCTATCGATCGGTGGGGCCGCACTGAAGCTTTCTTT.

The chain combines TRBV6-5 with TRBJ2-7, with 12 bases identical to TRBD2. Unmatched junction bases numbered 3, after V lost 6 bases and J lost 0 bases. Germline lookup yields CDR1 MNHEY and CDR2 SVGAGI. This CDR3 is 15 amino acids long. This chain's CDR3 is CASSLLAGGSYEQYF. CDR3 DNA: TGTGCCAGCAGCCTACTAGCGGGGGGCTCCTACGAGCAGTACTTC.

The J gene is TRBJ2-7, the V gene TRBV28; TRBD1 might be the D (5 bases). CDR3 length: 16 amino acids. V lost 5 bases to trimming and J lost 6 bases, with 23 bases between them. Germline assignment: CDR1 MDHEN and CDR2 SYDVKM. CDR3 protein: CASSESRVPGSAEQYF. As DNA, the CDR3 is TGTGCCAGCAGTGAATCCAGGGTTCCGGGTTCCGCCGAGCAGTACTTC.

The chain uses TRBV14 and TRBJ2-2; a possible D gene is TRBD1 (5 bases). The CDR3 is 14 amino acids. From germline, CDR1 is SGHDN and CDR2 FVKESK. Trimming pared 1 base from V and 7 bases from J, leaving 10 bases between. The CDR3 nucleotides read TGTGCCAGCAGCCAAGTAGGGGTCCGCGGGGAGCTGTTTTTT. Translation: CASSQVGVRGELFF.

The chain carries TRBV18 and TRBJ1-5; D gene unclear. Trimming took 4 bases from V and 4 from J, leaving 8 bases between them. From germline, CDR1 is KGHSH and CDR2 LQKENI. There are 13 residues in the CDR3. For the CDR3, the DNA is TGTGCCAGCTCACTAGAAGCGAATCAGCCCCAGCATTTT. This encodes CASSLEANQPQHF.

The rearrangement joins TRBV4-2 to TRBJ1-2; D not resolved. Trimming left V 2 bases short and J 4 bases short, with 14 bases between. CDR1 LGHNA and CDR2 YNFKEQ come from the germline V gene. The CDR3 totals 15 residues. CDR3 DNA: TGTGCCAGCAGCCAACCCAGCGGGCAGTCCTATGGCTACACCTTC. This gives the protein CASSQPSGQSYGYTF.

The rearrangement joins TRBV28 to TRBJ2-2, with 12 bases fitting TRBD2. Germline V gives CDR1 MDHEN, CDR2 SYDVKM. This CDR3 has 18 amino acids. V was pared by 2 bases and J by 5 bases, with 9 bases of the junction left unmatched. This chain's CDR3 is CASSLELAGGPRTGELFF. The CDR3 DNA sequence: TGTGCCAGCAGTTTAGAGCTAGCGGGAGGGCCGCGGACCGGGGAGCTGTTTTTT.

The rearrangement links TRBV18 to TRBJ2-7; 7 bases fit TRBD1. V shed 4 bases, J shed 1 base, and the junction held 10 bases outside the gene matches. The CDR3 consists of 16 residues. Germline loops: CDR1 KGHSH, CDR2 LQKENI. The CDR3 DNA reads TGTGCCAGCTCACTATTGACAGGGACGACTTCCTACGAGCAGTACTTC. Residues: CASSLLTGTTSYEQYF.

This clone appeared a single time. The rearrangement uses TRBV27 and TRBJ2-6; D not resolved. From germline, CDR1 is MNHEY and CDR2 SMNVEV (reference sequence). Trimming cost V 4 bases and J 0 bases, with 16 bases left between them. The CDR3 length is 18 residues. CDR3 residues: CASSSYYDGSSGANVLTF. CDR3 nucleotides: TGTGCCAGCAGTTCATACTACGACGGCAGCTCTGGGGCCAACGTCCTGACTTTC.

The chain employs TRBV6-5 and TRBJ2-1; D may be TRBD2 (6 bases). The ends were cut back, 6 bases at V and 3 bases at J, with 15 bases in the middle. Germline V CDR1 and CDR2: MNHEY, SVGAGI. The CDR3 length is 15 residues. CDR3 nucleotides: TGTGCCAGCAGCAAGAGGCGGGGCAACTACAATGAGCAGTTCTTC. Translation gives CASSKRRGNYNEQFF.

This clone was found once. The J gene is TRBJ1-2, the V gene TRBV7-2; 9 nucleotides align to TRBD1. CDR3 length equals 14 residues. CDR1 is SGHTA, CDR2 FQGNSA, per germline. V was pared by 1 base and J by 8 bases, with 5 bases of the junction left unmatched. The CDR3 DNA is TGTGCCAGCAGCTTAGTCGGACAGGGGAGAGGCTACACCTTC. Protein: CASSLVGQGRGYTF.

The chain links TRBV10-3 to TRBJ2-7, with 11 bases aligning to TRBD1. The germline V gene encodes CDR1 ENHRY and CDR2 SYGVKD. After removal of 3 bases from V and 5 bases from J, the junction contained 6 bases not matched to a gene. The CDR3 runs 15 residues. The CDR3 here is CAISDRDRGKDEQYF. CDR3 sequence (DNA): TGTGCCATCAGTGACCGGGACAGGGGGAAAGACGAGCAGTACTTC.

This clone appeared once. The chain couples TRBV5-1 to TRBJ1-4; D might be TRBD1 (6 bases). Germline V gene lookup returns CDR1 SGHRS and CDR2 YFSETQ. This CDR3 region has 16 residues. Between the trimmed V and J ends, which lost 4 bases and 5 bases, there was a span of 18 bases. The CDR3 sequence is CASSLVGGGSNEKLFF. CDR3 nucleotides: TGCGCCAGCAGCCTCGTAGGGGGTGGATCCAATGAAAAACTGTTTTTT.